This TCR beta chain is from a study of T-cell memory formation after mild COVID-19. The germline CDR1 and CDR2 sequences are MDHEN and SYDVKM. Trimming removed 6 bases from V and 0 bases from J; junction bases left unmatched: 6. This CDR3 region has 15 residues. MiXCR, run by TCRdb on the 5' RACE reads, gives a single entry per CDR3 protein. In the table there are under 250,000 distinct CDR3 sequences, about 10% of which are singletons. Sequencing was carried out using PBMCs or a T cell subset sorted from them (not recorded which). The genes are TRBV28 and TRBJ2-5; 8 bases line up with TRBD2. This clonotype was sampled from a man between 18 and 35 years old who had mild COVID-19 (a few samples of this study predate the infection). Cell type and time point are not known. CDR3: CASRRASGYQETQYF. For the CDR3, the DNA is TGTGCCAGCAGGAGGGCTAGCGGGTACCAAGAGACCCAGTACTTC.